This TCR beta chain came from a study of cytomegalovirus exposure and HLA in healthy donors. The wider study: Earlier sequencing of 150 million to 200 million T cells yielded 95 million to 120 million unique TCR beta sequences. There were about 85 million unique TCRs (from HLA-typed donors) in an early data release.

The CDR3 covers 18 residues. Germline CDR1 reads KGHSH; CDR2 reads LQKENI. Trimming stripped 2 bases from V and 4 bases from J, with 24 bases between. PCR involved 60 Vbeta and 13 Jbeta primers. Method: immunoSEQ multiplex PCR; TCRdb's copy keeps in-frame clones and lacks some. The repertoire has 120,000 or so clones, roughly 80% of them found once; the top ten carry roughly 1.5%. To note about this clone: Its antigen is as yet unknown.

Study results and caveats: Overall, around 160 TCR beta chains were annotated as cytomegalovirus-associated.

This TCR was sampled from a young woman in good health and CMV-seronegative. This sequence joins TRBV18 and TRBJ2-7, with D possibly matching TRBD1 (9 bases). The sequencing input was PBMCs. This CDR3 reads CASSPGTGSTSVYYEQYF. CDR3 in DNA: TGTGCCAGCTCACCAGGGACAGGGTCGACTAGCGTCTATTACGAGCAGTACTTC.